This T cell receptor (beta chain) emerged from a study of CD8 T cells in ankylosing spondylitis. The study's findings and limits: Disease-associated clones were reportedly significantly overrepresented in matched ankylosing spondylitis synovial fluid. Researchers report that disease-linked clones proved CD8+ and relatively rare in peripheral blood. Characteristic, it appeared, of ankylosing spondylitis blood was a TCR beta motif of roughly 8 highly homologous variants.

This clonotype was recorded at least ten times. Its antigen is unidentified. Each TCR beta library was made by quantitative 5'-RACE that incorporated molecular barcodes. TCRdb re-called the 5' RACE reads through MiXCR, storing one row per CDR3 protein. The data show 250,000 or so distinct CDR3 sequences, under 12% seen once. Germline lookup yields CDR1 SGHAT and CDR2 FQNNGV. This CDR3 contains 19 residues. V lost 5 bases, J lost 5 bases, and 15 bases stayed unmatched. The chain recombines TRBV11-2 with TRBJ2-2; 12 bases agree with TRBD2. Sequenced sample: blood, either unsorted or a sorted T cell fraction (not recorded which). This clonotype was sampled from a male donor with ankylosing spondylitis or in good health (not recorded which). The CDR3 sequence: CASSPTSGLAGGRTGELFF. CDR3 bases: TGTGCCAGCAGCCCCACGAGTGGGCTAGCGGGGGGGCGTACCGGGGAGCTGTTTTTT.